In its sample, the clone carrying this T cell receptor (beta chain) was seen a few times. The sample is drawn from a study of blood T cells in healthy people across ages. Germline V gene data show CDR1 as MDHEN and CDR2 as SYDVKM. J gave up 5 bases and V 2 bases, and 3 bases lay outside the gene matches. The CDR3 has 14 amino acids. The authors ran a second PCR of about 6 to 12 cycles using a sample-barcoded 5' primer and a J-beta primer mix. A single record per CDR3 protein comes from TCRdb applying MiXCR to the 5' RACE reads. The table includes around 940,000 distinct CDR3 sequences, roughly half detected once.

The V call is TRBV28, the J call TRBJ2-5; 9 nucleotides match TRBD2. The TCR was taken from an older woman in good health. The sample comprised blood. The CDR3 coding sequence is TGTGCCAGCAGTTTAAATAGCGGGAGTGAGACCCAGTACTTC. It yields the protein CASSLNSGSETQYF. Full variable domain (remainder filled in from reference TRBV28 and TRBJ2-5): DVKVTQSSRYLVKRTGEKVFLECVQDMDHENMFWYRQDPGLGLRLIYFSYDVKMKEKGDIPEGYSVSREKKERFSLILESASTNQTSMYLCASSLNSGSETQYFGPGTRLLVL.